This T cell receptor beta chain was recovered during a study of blood T cell repertoires in COVID-19. Study details: The cDNA or gDNA used as material had been derived from T cells, B-cell-depleted T cells, or PBMCs.

Source study methods: Reference gene primer amplification gave nucleated cell count estimates. TCRdb's table, derived via immunoSEQ multiplex PCR, lists solely in-frame clones and lacks some. V and J calls and clone size are those listed in that table; D and trimming were worked out from the DNA. The table shows 120,000 or so clones, with approximately 80% occurring only once. The specimen sequenced was peripheral blood. This TCR was sampled from a woman aged 50 to 60 with acute or convalescent COVID-19.

The CDR3 here is CASNWQGTDTQYF. The DNA for the CDR3 is TGTGCCAGCAATTGGCAGGGAACAGATACGCAGTATTTT. The V call is TRBV9, the J call TRBJ2-3, with D possibly being TRBD1 (5 bases). This CDR3 is built from 13 residues. V dropped 6 bases and J dropped 3 bases, with 11 bases sitting between them. Germline assignment: CDR1 SGDLS and CDR2 YYNGEE.